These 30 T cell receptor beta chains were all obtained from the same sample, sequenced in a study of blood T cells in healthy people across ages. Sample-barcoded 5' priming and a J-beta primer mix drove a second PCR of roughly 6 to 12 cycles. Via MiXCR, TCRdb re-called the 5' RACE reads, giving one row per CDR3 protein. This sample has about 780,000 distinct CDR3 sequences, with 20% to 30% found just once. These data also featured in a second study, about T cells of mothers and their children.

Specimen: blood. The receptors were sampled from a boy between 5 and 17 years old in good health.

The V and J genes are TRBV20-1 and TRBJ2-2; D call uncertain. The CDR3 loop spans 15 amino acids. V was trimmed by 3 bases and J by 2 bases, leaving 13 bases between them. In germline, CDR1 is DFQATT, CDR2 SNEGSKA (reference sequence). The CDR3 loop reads CSARGSTVNTGELFF. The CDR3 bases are TGCAGTGCTAGGGGCAGCACTGTAAACACCGGGGAGCTGTTTTTT.

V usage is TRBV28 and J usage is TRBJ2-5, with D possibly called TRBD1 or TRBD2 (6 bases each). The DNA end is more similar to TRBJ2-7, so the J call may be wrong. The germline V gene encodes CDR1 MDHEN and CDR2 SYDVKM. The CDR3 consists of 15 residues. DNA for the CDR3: TGTGCCAGCAGTTTAGCAGGGGAGGCCTCCTACGAGCAGTACTTC. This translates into CASSLAGEASYEQYF.

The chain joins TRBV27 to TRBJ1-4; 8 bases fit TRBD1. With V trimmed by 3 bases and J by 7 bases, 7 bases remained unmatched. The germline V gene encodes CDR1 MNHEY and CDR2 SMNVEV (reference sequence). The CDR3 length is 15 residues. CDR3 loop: CASSFAGGAGEKLFF. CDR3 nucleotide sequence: TGTGCCAGCAGTTTTGCAGGGGGCGCGGGTGAAAAACTGTTTTTT. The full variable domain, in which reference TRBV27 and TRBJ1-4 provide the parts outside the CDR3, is EAQVTQNPRYLITVTGKKLTVTCSQNMNHEYMSWYRQDPGLGLRQIYYSMNVEVTDKGDVPEGYKVSRKEKRNFPLILESPSPNQTSLYFCASSFAGGAGEKLFFGSGTQLSVL.

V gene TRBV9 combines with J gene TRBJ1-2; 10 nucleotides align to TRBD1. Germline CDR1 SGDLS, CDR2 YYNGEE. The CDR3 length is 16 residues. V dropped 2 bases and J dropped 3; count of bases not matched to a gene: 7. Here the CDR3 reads CASSVEGQGPHYGYTF. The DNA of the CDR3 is TGTGCCAGCAGCGTCGAGGGACAGGGGCCCCACTATGGCTACACCTTC.

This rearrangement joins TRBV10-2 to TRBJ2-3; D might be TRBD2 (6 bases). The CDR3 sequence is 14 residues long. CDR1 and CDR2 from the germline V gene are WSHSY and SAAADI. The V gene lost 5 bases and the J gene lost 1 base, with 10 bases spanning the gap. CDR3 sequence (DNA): TGCGCCAGCAGTCCGGGACTTGGCACAGATACGCAGTATTTT. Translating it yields CASSPGLGTDTQYF.

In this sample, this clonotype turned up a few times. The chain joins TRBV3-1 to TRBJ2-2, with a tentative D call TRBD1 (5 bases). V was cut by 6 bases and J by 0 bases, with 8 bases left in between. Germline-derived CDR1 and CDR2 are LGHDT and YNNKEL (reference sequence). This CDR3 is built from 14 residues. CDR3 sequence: CASRRTPNTGELFF. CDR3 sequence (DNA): TGTGCCAGCAGACGGACACCGAACACCGGGGAGCTGTTTTTT. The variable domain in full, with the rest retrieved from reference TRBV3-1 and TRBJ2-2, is DTAVSQTPKYLVTQMGNDKSIKCEQNLGHDTMYWYKQDSKKFLKIMFSYNNKELIINETVPNRFSPKSPDKAHLNLHINSLELGDSAVYFCASRRTPNTGELFFGEGSRLTVL.

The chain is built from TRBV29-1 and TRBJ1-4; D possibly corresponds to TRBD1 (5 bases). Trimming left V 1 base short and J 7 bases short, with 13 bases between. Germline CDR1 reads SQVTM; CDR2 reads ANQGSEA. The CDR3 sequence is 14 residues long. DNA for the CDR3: TGCAGCGTTGAAGTAGGAGCGAGGGGTGAAAAACTGTTTTTT. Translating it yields CSVEVGARGEKLFF.

This CDR3 reads CASSPPILGREIATNEKLFF. Written as DNA, the CDR3 is TGTGCCAGCTCACCACCGATACTTGGGAGGGAAATAGCAACTAATGAAAAACTGTTTTTT. V and J are TRBV18 and TRBJ1-4; D is ambiguous. V was shortened by 0 bases and J by 0 bases, with 20 bases between the two germline ends. Germline V gives CDR1 KGHSH, CDR2 LQKENI. This CDR3 has 20 amino acids.

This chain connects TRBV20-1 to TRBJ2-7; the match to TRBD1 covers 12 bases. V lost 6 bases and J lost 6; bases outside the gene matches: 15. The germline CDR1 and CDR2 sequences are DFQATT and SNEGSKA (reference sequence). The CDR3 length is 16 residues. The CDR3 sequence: CSATNAGTGGFGEQYF. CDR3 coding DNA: TGCAGTGCCACCAATGCCGGGACAGGGGGCTTTGGCGAGCAGTACTTC.

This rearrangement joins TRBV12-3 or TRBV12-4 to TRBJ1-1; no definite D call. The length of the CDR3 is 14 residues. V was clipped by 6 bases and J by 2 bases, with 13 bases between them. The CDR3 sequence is CASSPRLPNTEAFF. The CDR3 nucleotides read TGTGCCAGCAGCCCTCGGCTGCCTAACACTGAAGCTTTCTTT.

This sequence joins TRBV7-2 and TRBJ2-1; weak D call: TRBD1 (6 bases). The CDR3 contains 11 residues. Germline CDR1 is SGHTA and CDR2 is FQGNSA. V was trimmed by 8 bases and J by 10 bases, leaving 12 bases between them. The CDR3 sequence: CASPMGAEQFF. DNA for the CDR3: TGTGCCAGCCCAATGGGGGCGGAGCAGTTCTTC.

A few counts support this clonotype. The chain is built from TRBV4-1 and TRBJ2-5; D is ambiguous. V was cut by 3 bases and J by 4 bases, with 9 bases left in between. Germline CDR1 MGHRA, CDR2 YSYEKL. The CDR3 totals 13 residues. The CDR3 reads CASSHNRRETQYF. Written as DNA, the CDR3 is TGCGCCAGCAGCCACAATAGGCGAGAGACCCAGTACTTC.

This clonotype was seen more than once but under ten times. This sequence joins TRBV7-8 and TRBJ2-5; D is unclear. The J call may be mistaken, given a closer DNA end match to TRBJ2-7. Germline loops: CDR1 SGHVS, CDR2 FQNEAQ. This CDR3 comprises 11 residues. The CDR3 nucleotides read TGTGCCAGCAGCTCCCCCCACGAGCAGTACTTC. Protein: CASSSPHEQYF.

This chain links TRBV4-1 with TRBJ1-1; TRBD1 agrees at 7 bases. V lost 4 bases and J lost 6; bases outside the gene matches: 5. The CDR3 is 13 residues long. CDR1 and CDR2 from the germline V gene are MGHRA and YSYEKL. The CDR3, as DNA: TGCGCCAGCAGCCCAGGGGGGAGCTCTGAAGCTTTCTTT. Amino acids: CASSPGGSSEAFF.

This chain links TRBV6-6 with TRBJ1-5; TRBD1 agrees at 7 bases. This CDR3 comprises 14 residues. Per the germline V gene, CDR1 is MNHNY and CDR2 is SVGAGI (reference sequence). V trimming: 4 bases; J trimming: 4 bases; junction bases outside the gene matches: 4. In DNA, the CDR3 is TGTGCCAGCAGTTTTCAGGGGGGTAATCAGCCCCAGCATTTT. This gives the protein CASSFQGGNQPQHF.

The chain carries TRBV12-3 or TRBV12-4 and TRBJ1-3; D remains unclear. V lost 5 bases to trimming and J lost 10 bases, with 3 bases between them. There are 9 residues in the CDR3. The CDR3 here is CASSPTIYF. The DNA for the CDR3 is TGTGCCAGCAGTCCGACCATATATTTT.

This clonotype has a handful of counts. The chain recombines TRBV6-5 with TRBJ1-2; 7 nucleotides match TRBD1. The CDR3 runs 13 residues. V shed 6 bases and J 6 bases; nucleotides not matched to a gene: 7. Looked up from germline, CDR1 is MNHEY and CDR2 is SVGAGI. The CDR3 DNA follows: TGTGCCAGCAGCCGTAGGACAGGTCATGGCTACACCTTC. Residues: CASSRRTGHGYTF.

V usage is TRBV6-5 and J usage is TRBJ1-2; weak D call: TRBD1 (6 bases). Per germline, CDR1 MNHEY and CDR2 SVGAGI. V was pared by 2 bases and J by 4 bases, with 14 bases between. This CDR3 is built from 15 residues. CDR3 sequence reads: CASSYAPGAGYGYTF. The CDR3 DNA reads TGTGCCAGCAGTTACGCCCCGGGGGCGGGCTATGGCTACACCTTC.

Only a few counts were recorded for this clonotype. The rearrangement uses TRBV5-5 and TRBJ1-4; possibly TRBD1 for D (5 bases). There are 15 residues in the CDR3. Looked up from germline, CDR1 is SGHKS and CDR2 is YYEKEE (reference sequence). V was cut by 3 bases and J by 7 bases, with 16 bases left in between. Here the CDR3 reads CASSSSGLSGEKLFF. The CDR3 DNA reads TGTGCCAGCAGCTCATCAGGGTTATCGGGTGAAAAACTGTTTTTT.

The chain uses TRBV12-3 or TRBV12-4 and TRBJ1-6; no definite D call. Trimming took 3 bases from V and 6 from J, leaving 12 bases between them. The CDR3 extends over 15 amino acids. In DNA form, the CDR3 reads TGTGCCAGCAGTTTTACCATCCTTAGTAATTCACCCCTCCACTTT. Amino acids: CASSFTILSNSPLHF.

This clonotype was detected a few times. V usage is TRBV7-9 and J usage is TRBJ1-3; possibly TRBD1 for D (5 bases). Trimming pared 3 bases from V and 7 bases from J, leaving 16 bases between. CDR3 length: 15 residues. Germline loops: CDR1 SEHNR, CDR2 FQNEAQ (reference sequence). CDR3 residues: CASSFGGDNRNTIYF. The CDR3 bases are TGTGCCAGCAGCTTCGGAGGGGATAATCGTAACACCATATATTTT.

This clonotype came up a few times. The CDR3 DNA sequence: TGTGCCACCAGTGACCCCGGGACAGCCGTCCACGAGCAGTACTTC. This codes for CATSDPGTAVHEQYF. V and J are TRBV24-1 and TRBJ2-7; the match to TRBD1 covers 7 bases. V was pared by 4 bases and J by 5 bases, with 10 bases of the junction left unmatched. The CDR3 runs 15 residues. Germline-derived CDR1 and CDR2 are KGHDR and SFDVKD.

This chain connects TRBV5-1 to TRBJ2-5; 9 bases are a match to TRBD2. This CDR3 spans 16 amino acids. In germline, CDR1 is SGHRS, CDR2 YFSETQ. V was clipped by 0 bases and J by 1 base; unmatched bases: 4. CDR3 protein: CASSLDASGAQETQYF. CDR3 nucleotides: TGCGCCAGCAGCTTGGATGCTAGCGGGGCCCAAGAGACCCAGTACTTC.

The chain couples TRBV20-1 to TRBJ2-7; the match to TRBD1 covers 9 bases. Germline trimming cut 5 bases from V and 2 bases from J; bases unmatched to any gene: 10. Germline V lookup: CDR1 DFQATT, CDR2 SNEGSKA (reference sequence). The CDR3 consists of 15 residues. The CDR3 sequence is CSAPYRDRVAYEQYF. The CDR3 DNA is TGCAGTGCTCCCTACCGGGACAGGGTTGCCTACGAGCAGTACTTC.

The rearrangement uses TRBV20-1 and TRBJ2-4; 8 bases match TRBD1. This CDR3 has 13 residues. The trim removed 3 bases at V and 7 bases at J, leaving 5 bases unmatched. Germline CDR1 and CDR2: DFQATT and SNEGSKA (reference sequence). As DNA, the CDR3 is TGCAGTGCTAGTGGACAGGGTGGGAACATTCAGTACTTC. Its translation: CSASGQGGNIQYF.

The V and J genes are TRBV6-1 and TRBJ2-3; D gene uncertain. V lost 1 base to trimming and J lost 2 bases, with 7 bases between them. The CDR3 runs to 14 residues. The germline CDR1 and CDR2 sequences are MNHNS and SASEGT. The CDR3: CASSEDRATDTQYF. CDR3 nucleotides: TGTGCCAGCAGTGAAGACAGAGCCACAGATACGCAGTATTTT.

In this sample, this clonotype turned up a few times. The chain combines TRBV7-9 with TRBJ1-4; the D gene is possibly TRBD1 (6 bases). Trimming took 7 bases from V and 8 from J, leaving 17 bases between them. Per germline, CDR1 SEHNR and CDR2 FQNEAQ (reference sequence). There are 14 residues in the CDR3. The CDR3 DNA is TGTGCCAGCACCCTGGGGGGGGCTGGGGAAAAACTGTTTTTT. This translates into CASTLGGAGEKLFF.

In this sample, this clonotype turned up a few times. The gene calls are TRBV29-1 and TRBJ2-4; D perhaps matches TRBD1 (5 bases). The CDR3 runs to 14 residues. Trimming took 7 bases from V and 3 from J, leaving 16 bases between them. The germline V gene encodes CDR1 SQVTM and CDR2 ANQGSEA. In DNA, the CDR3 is TGCAGCGCTGGCCCCCAGGGTAACAAAAACATTCAGTACTTC. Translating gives CSAGPQGNKNIQYF.

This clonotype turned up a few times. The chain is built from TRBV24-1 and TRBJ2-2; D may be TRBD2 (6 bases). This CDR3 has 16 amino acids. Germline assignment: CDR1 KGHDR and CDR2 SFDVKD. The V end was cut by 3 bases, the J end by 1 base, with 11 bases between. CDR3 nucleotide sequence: TGTGCCACCAGTGATCGGGACTCTATGAACACCGGGGAGCTGTTTTTT. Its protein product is CATSDRDSMNTGELFF.

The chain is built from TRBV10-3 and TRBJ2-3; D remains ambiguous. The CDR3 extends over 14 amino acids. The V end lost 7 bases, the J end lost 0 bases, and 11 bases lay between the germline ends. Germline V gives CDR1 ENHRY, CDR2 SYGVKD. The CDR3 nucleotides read TGTGCCATCAATACAGACGGAAGCACAGATACGCAGTATTTT. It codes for CAINTDGSTDTQYF.